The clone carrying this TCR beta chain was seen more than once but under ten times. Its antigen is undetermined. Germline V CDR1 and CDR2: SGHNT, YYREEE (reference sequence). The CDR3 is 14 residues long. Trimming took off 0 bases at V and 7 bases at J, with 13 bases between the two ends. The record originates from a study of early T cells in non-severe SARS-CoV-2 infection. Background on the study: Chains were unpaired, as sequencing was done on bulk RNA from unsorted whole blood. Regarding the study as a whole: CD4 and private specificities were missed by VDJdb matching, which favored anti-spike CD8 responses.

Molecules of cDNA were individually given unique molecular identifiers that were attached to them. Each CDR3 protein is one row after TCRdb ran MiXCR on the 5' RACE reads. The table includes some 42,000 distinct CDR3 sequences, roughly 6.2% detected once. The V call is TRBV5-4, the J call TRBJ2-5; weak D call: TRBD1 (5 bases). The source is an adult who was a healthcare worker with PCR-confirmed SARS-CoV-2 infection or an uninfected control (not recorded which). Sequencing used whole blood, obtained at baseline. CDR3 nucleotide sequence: TGTGCCAGCAGCTTGGAAAGGGGCCTGGGGACCCAGTACTTC. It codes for CASSLERGLGTQYF.